The rows below give T cell receptor beta chains drawn from one sample of a study of cytomegalovirus exposure and HLA in healthy donors. Produced via immunoSEQ multiplex PCR; TCRdb's table is partial and in-frame only. This table has about 120,000 clones, about four fifths appearing once. The source material was PBMCs. These receptors all come from a female donor in good health and CMV-seropositive. The conserved cysteine and the conserved F or W are not part of the CDR3 here.

J gene | V gene | CDR3 protein
TRBJ2-7 | TRBV5-1 | ASSSGSMSSYEQY
TRBJ2-3 | TRBV4-1 | ASSQEALLDTQY
TRBJ1-1 | TRBV28 | ASSSTPAGISAEAF
TRBJ2-3 | TRBV5-1 | ASSFTGVRTDTQY
TRBJ1-4 | TRBV7-9 | ASSQQGQPNEKLF
TRBJ2-7 | TRBV7-2 | ASSFIGEQY
TRBJ2-7 | TRBV6-5 | ASSLLAGAYEQY
TRBJ1-2 | TRBV14 | ASSQPPGYGYT
TRBJ1-4 | TRBV4-1 | ASSQVSQGDPKLF
TRBJ2-2 | TRBV9 | ASSVATGGPVGELF
TRBJ2-5 | TRBV30 | AWSEGQGSGETQY
TRBJ1-5 | TRBV6-5 | ASSLTDSNQPQH
TRBJ1-6 | TRBV7-9 | ASAVYSDRMGSPLH
TRBJ1-5 | TRBV7-6 | ASSLAQNQPQH
TRBJ1-3 | TRBV9 | ASSPRDSSGNTIY
TRBJ2-2 | TRBV4-2 | ASSQESLASGNTGELF
TRBJ1-1 | TRBV7-9 | ASSPTDTEAF
TRBJ1-1 | TRBV28 | ASTGSRNTEAF
TRBJ1-6 | TRBV4-1 | ASSQEARGSSYNSPLH
TRBJ1-2 | TRBV19 | ASSFTGGSDGYT
TRBJ1-4 | TRBV7-2 | ASSELGGNEKLF
TRBJ2-5 | TRBV2 | ASSENTPGRETQY